A single sample is the source of the 3 T cell receptor beta chains below, sequenced in a study of post-analysis software for immune sequencing data. Study-level results: About 5 TRBV segments occurring more often in patients than controls included TRBV5-6, TRBV5-1 and TRBV20-1.

Researchers reported that TCR beta cDNA libraries carried unique molecular identifiers. Each CDR3 protein is one row after TCRdb ran MiXCR on the PCR reads. This sample carries roughly 800,000 distinct CDR3 sequences, approximately 50% of them seen once, and the ten largest clones take roughly 4.4%. Antigens for these TCRs are unknown. The sample consisted of blood. These receptors all come from a girl aged 5-17 years with multiple sclerosis.

The chain joins TRBV5-1 to TRBJ2-1; TRBD2 agrees at 12 bases. Germline V gives CDR1 SGHRS, CDR2 YFSETQ. With V trimmed by 5 bases and J by 5 bases, 8 bases remained unmatched. The CDR3 sequence is 16 residues long. The CDR3 nucleotides read TGCGCCAGCAGTTCTGGACTAGCGGGGTGCAACAATGAGCAGTTCTTC. Translated: CASSSGLAGCNNEQFF.

The genes are TRBV12-3 or TRBV12-4 and TRBJ1-1, with TRBD1 as a possible D gene (5 bases). This CDR3 comprises 13 residues. Between the trimmed V and J ends, which lost 6 bases and 7 bases, there was a span of 15 bases. The CDR3 nucleotides read TGTGCCAGCAGCGTAAGGTGGGGGATTGAAGCTTTCTTT. This gives the protein CASSVRWGIEAFF.

The rearrangement links TRBV29-1 to TRBJ2-7; tentatively, D is TRBD1 (5 bases). TRBJ2-5 explains the end of the DNA better; the J call may be wrong. The CDR3 runs 13 residues. Germline V gene data show CDR1 as SQVTM and CDR2 as ANQGSEA. CDR3 DNA: TGCAGCGTTCCTAAAGGGGCTTGGAAGACCCAGTACTTC. Translating gives CSVPKGAWKTQYF.